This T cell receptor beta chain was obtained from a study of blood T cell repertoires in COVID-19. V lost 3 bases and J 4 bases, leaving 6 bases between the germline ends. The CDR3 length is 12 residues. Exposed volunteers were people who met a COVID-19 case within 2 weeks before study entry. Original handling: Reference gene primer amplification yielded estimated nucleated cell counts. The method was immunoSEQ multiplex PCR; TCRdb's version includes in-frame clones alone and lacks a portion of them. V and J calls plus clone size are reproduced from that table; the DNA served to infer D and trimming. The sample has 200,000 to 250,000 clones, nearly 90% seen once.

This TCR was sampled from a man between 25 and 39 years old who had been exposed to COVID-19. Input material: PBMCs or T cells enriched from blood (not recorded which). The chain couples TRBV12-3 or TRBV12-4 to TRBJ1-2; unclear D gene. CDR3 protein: CASSFDTYGYTF. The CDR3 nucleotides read TGTGCCAGCAGTTTCGACACCTATGGCTACACCTTC.